A single sample is the source of the 5 T cell receptor beta chains below, sequenced in a study of CXCR3-negative and CXCR3-positive naive CD8 T cells. UMI labels and 5' RACE were used to prepare the TRB cDNA libraries. No DNA is given; TCRdb re-called the 5' RACE reads and lists each CDR3 protein once. Recorded here are tens of thousands of distinct CDR3 sequences; the top ten clones represent around 1.5%. Sequencing was carried out using naive CXCR3- CD8+ T cells from blood. The subset here: CD45RO-CCR7+CD27+CD95- naive CD8+ T cells lacking CXCR3 (TNR3-). The receptors shown here come from a human donor in good health. Some clones in this sample may be carry-over from other donors' samples.

The chain is built from TRBV6-5 and TRBJ2-1; no DNA is available, so the TRBD1 call from TCRdb remains unchecked. Germline-derived CDR1 and CDR2 are MNHEY and SVGAGI. The CDR3 covers 18 residues. CDR3 in amino acids: CASSSRFPGQNTYNEQFF.

The chain has TRBV4-1 and TRBJ1-1; TCRdb's D gene call, TRBD1, goes unchecked for lack of DNA. CDR1 and CDR2 from the germline V gene are MGHRA and YSYEKL. The CDR3 runs to 17 residues. The CDR3 protein is CASSQVLTGGSNTEAFF.

The V call is TRBV12-3 or TRBV12-4, the J call TRBJ1-2; TCRdb's D gene call, TRBD1, goes unchecked for lack of DNA. CDR3 length equals 13 residues. The chain's CDR3 is CASSDRGYYGYTF.

The chain recombines TRBV5-6 with TRBJ2-7; TCRdb calls TRBD2, which cannot be checked without DNA. Germline CDR1 reads SGHDT; CDR2 reads YYEEEE. This CDR3 region has 14 residues. The CDR3 here is CASSPTSGAYEQYF.

This chain connects TRBV12-3 or TRBV12-4 to TRBJ2-3; TCRdb calls TRBD2, which cannot be checked without DNA. The CDR3 runs to 19 residues. The CDR3 loop is CASSFRVLAEPTSTDTQYF.